A selection of T cell receptor beta chains follows, all from one sample in a study of graft-versus-host responses after intestinal transplantation. Clones were read by immunoSEQ multiplex PCR, and TCRdb kept only the in-frame ones, dropping some. The sample shows fewer than 110,000 clones, under 95% of them seen only once. These receptors are not linked to any known antigen. The sequences come from unstimulated CD8+ T cells sorted from spleen or lymph node cells, collected before intestinal transplant. The receptors were gathered from a human donor who received an intestinal transplant. Both conserved end residues are part of each CDR3. D genes are given only for firm matches. Clone sizes are given selectively: once, few, many, or a class where the clone is expanded.

cdr3_nt cdr3_aa v_call d_call j_call clone_size
TGTGCCAGCAGACTCGGCAGGAGCTACGAGCAGTACTTC CASRLGRSYEQYF TRBV6-5 - TRBJ2-7 -
TGTGCCAGCGGGCTAGCGGGAGACGAGCAGTACTTC CASGLAGDEQYF TRBV2 TRBD2 TRBJ2-7 -
TGTGCCAGTAGTATAGGCGGGGGGCGCGGCACTGAAGCTTTCTTT CASSIGGGRGTEAFF TRBV19 - TRBJ1-1 -
TGTGCCAGCAGCTTAAATGGACAGTTTGAGATGAACACTGAAGCTTTCTTT CASSLNGQFEMNTEAFF TRBV11-2 - TRBJ1-1 -
TGTGCCAGCAGGGAGGGACAGGGGCACGGGGCCTACGAGCAGTACTTC CASREGQGHGAYEQYF TRBV2 TRBD1 TRBJ2-7 -
TGTGCCAGCAGCTTGGACTGGGGCCGAAACACTGAAGCTTTCTTT CASSLDWGRNTEAFF TRBV5-5 - TRBJ1-1 -
TGTGCCAGCAGCTTAACGTCTGGGGGGGATGAGCAGTTCTTC CASSLTSGGDEQFF TRBV11-2 TRBD2 TRBJ2-1 -
TGTGCCAGCAGCGTAGCTAGCGGGGTGGTCGATGAGCAGTTCTTC CASSVASGVVDEQFF TRBV9 TRBD2 TRBJ2-1 once
TGTGCCAGCAGCTTAAGTCCGGGGGCGGGAGAGCAGTACTTC CASSLSPGAGEQYF TRBV7-9 - TRBJ2-7 -
TGTGCCATCAGTGAGTCTTCTGGGATAACCTCCTACGAGCAGTACTTC CAISESSGITSYEQYF TRBV10-3 - TRBJ2-7 -
TGCAGCGTTGAGACCCCACGGGGGGCCTACAATGAGCAGTTCTTC CSVETPRGAYNEQFF TRBV29-1 TRBD2 TRBJ2-1 -
TGTGCCAGCAGTCCCCGGACTGGACCCAATAATGAAAAACTGTTTTTT CASSPRTGPNNEKLFF TRBV6-6 - TRBJ1-4 few